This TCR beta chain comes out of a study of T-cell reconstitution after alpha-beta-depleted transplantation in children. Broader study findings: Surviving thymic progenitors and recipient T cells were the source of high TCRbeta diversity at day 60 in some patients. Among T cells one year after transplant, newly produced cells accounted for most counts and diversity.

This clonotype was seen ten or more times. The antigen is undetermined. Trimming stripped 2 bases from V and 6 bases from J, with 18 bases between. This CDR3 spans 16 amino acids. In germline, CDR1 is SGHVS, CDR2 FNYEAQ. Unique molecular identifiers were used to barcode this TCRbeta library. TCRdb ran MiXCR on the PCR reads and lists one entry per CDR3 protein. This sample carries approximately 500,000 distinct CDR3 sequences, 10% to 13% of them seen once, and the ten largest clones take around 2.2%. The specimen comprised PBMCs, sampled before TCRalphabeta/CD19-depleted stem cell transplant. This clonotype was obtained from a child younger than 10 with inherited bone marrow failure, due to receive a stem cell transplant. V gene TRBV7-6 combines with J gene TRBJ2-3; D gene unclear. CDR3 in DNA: TGTGCCAGCAGCTTAATTTCAATCGCTAACACGGATACGCAGTATTTT. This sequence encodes CASSLISIANTDTQYF.